These 15 T cell receptor beta chains were all obtained from the same sample, sequenced in a study of cytomegalovirus exposure and HLA in healthy donors. A multiplex PCR was run with 60 Vbeta primers and 13 Jbeta primers. TCRdb's table, derived via immunoSEQ multiplex PCR, lists solely in-frame clones and lacks some. This sample carries fewer than 200,000 clones, about 75% of them seen once, and the ten largest clones take around 2.1%. Sequencing input: PBMCs. All receptors derive from a female donor in good health and CMV-seronegative.

The CDR3 protein is CASSAETGGNTEAFF. As DNA, the CDR3 is TGTGCCAGCAGTGCAGAGACAGGGGGGAACACTGAAGCTTTCTTT. The V call is TRBV2, the J call TRBJ1-1, with 9 bases that match TRBD1. This CDR3 region has 15 residues. Trimming removed 4 bases from V and 1 base from J; junction bases left unmatched: 4. The germline gives CDR1 SNHLY, CDR2 FYNNEI.

The chain couples TRBV7-3 to TRBJ1-1; TRBD1 is a possible D gene (6 bases). The germline V gene has CDR1 SGHTA and CDR2 FQGTGA. V lost 0 bases to trimming and J lost 1 base, with 9 bases between them. This CDR3 has 15 residues. The DNA for the CDR3 is TGTGCCAGCAGCTTAACAGGGGGTTCGAACACTGAAGCTTTCTTT. The encoded protein is CASSLTGGSNTEAFF.

J is TRBJ2-1 and V is TRBV2; D unclear. Germline lookup yields CDR1 SNHLY and CDR2 FYNNEI. This CDR3 contains 11 residues. V dropped 9 bases and J dropped 6 bases, with 9 bases sitting between them. CDR3 sequence: CARLKRNEQFF. The DNA for the CDR3 is TGTGCCAGGTTGAAGCGCAATGAGCAGTTCTTC.

The V and J genes are TRBV5-1 and TRBJ2-1; D is possibly TRBD2 (6 bases). Deletions cut 7 bases from V and 4 bases from J, with 15 bases between. The germline gives CDR1 SGHRS, CDR2 YFSETQ. CDR3 length: 14 residues. This CDR3 reads CASLLGGGYNEQFF. The CDR3 DNA sequence: TGCGCCAGCCTTCTGGGGGGAGGTTACAATGAGCAGTTCTTC. Combining the CDR3 with reference TRBV5-1 and TRBJ2-1 gives the whole variable domain KAGVTQTPRYLIKTRGQQVTLSCSPISGHRSVSWYQQTPGQGLQFLFEYFSETQRNKGNFPGRFSGRQFSNSRSEMNVSTLELGDSALYLCASLLGGGYNEQFFGPGTRLTVL.

The chain recombines TRBV15 with TRBJ2-7, with D possibly being TRBD1 (5 bases). The CDR3 is 15 residues long. V lost 0 bases and J 2 bases, leaving 11 bases between the germline ends. CDR1 LNHNV and CDR2 YYDKDF come from the germline V gene (reference sequence). DNA for the CDR3: TGTGCCACCAGCAGAGATCCGAAGGACACCTACGAGCAGTACTTC. This gives the protein CATSRDPKDTYEQYF.

V is TRBV30 and J is TRBJ2-7; 10 bases align to TRBD2. Germline CDR1 reads GTSNPN; CDR2 reads SVGIG (reference sequence). J lost 5 bases, V lost 4 bases, and 11 bases had no gene match. The CDR3 contains 15 residues. The CDR3 loop reads CAWIPNERGGHEQYF. CDR3 bases: TGTGCCTGGATACCCAATGAGCGGGGGGGCCACGAGCAGTACTTC.

This chain uses TRBV5-1 with TRBJ1-2, with 9 bases identical to TRBD1. Looked up from germline, CDR1 is SGHRS and CDR2 is YFSETQ. V trimming: 0 bases; J trimming: 6 bases; junction bases outside the gene matches: 6. The CDR3 contains 15 residues. In nucleotides, the CDR3 is TGCGCCAGCAGCTTGGTGGGGGACAGGGTAGATGGCTACACCTTC. Protein sequence: CASSLVGDRVDGYTF.

The chain employs TRBV9 and TRBJ1-1, with 8 bases identical to TRBD1. This CDR3 spans 13 amino acids. With V trimmed by 3 bases and J by 4 bases, 2 bases remained unmatched. Per germline, CDR1 SGDLS and CDR2 YYNGEE. The chain's CDR3 is CASSDRGFTEAFF. Here the CDR3 DNA reads TGTGCCAGCAGCGACAGGGGGTTCACTGAAGCTTTCTTT.

The chain couples TRBV27 to TRBJ2-7; 9 bases match TRBD2. Trimming removed 8 bases from V and 2 bases from J; junction bases left unmatched: 4. The CDR3 loop spans 13 amino acids. The germline CDR1 and CDR2 sequences are MNHEY and SMNVEV (reference sequence). The CDR3 spells CASGRTSAYEQYF. Written as DNA, the CDR3 is TGTGCCAGCGGACGGACTAGCGCCTACGAGCAGTACTTC.

For this clone: Other DNA sequences in the sample encode the same CDR3. The chain recombines TRBV5-1 with TRBJ1-1, with D uncertain. The V end lost 0 bases, the J end lost 1 base, and 4 bases lay between the germline ends. Per germline, CDR1 SGHRS and CDR2 YFSETQ. The CDR3 has 13 residues. The CDR3 sequence: CASSLVANTEAFF. The DNA of the CDR3 is TGCGCCAGCAGCTTGGTGGCGAACACTGAAGCTTTCTTT. The full variable domain, completed using reference TRBV5-1 and TRBJ1-1, is KAGVTQTPRYLIKTRGQQVTLSCSPISGHRSVSWYQQTPGQGLQFLFEYFSETQRNKGNFPGRFSGRQFSNSRSEMNVSTLELGDSALYLCASSLVANTEAFFGQGTRLTVV.

The V call is TRBV7-6, the J call TRBJ1-1; TRBD1 agrees at 7 bases. The V segment lost 5 bases and the J segment 0 bases; nucleotides outside the gene matches: 6. CDR1 is SGHVS, CDR2 FNYEAQ, per germline. CDR3 length: 15 residues. CDR3 DNA: TGTGCCAGCAGCACACGGACAGGCATGAACACTGAAGCTTTCTTT. Its translation is CASSTRTGMNTEAFF.

This clone occurred once. CDR3 region: CASSFGTLLEETQYF. CDR3 nucleotide sequence: TGTGCCAGCAGCTTCGGGACACTCCTCGAGGAGACCCAGTACTTC. The V and J genes are TRBV7-8 and TRBJ2-5, with a tentative D call TRBD1 (6 bases). V was shortened by 3 bases and J by 5 bases, with 16 bases between the two germline ends. The CDR3 is 15 amino acids. Germline lookup yields CDR1 SGHVS and CDR2 FQNEAQ.

The gene calls are TRBV6-5 and TRBJ1-2; 9 bases map to TRBD1. V shed 4 bases and J 2 bases; nucleotides not matched to a gene: 5. CDR3 size: 15 residues. The germline V gene has CDR1 MNHEY and CDR2 SVGAGI. The CDR3: CASSSLQGANYGYTF. The CDR3 DNA reads TGTGCCAGCAGTTCCCTACAGGGGGCAAACTATGGCTACACCTTC.

The V call is TRBV29-1, the J call TRBJ1-3; D not resolved. The V gene lost 4 bases and the J gene lost 4 bases, with 8 bases spanning the gap. CDR3 size: 12 residues. Germline loops: CDR1 SQVTM, CDR2 ANQGSEA. Written as DNA, the CDR3 is TGCAGCGTTGCGACTGCGGGAAACACCATATATTTT. It specifies CSVATAGNTIYF.

The rearrangement uses TRBV10-2 and TRBJ1-2; D might be TRBD1 (6 bases). The V gene's germline CDR1 is WSHSY and CDR2 SAAADI. Trimming removed 8 bases from V and 4 bases from J, with 14 bases in between. The CDR3 is made up of 13 amino acids. This chain's CDR3 is CASGPGHLYGYTF. The CDR3 nucleotides read TGCGCCAGCGGTCCGGGACACCTCTATGGCTACACCTTC.